The TCR beta chain under discussion was sequenced for a study of cytomegalovirus exposure and HLA in healthy donors. The study's findings and limits: Later work showed greater clonal expansion in HLA-associated TCR beta chains than in equally common others.

Regarding this clone: Its antigen is unknown.

In germline, CDR1 is MNHNS, CDR2 SASEGT. V gave up 3 bases and J gave up 3 bases; unmatched junction bases: 8. This CDR3 comprises 16 residues. Use of 60 Vbeta and 13 Jbeta primers characterized the PCR. The assay was immunoSEQ multiplex PCR, and TCRdb's table has in-frame clones only and misses some. The repertoire holds 55,000 to 75,000 clones, roughly 74% seen once, with about an eighth in the top ten. Absent from the records is this donor's CMV serostatus. The clonotype comes from a human donor in good health. Sequencing used PBMCs. V is TRBV6-1 and J is TRBJ2-7; TRBD2 aligns across 10 bases. Written as DNA, the CDR3 is TGTGCCAGCAGTGAGAATAGCGGGAGGATTTTCTACGAGCAGTACTTC. This encodes CASSENSGRIFYEQYF.